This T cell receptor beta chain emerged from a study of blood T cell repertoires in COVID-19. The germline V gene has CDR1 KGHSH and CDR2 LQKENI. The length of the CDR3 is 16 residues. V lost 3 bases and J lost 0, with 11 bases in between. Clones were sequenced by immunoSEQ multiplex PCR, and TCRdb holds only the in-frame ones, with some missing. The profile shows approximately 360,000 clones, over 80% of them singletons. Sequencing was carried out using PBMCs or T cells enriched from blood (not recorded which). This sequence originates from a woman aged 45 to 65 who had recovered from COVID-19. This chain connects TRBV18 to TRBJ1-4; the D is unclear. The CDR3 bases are TGTGCCAGCTCACCCTACAGTGTCGCAACTAATGAAAAACTGTTTTTT. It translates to CASSPYSVATNEKLFF.